This T cell receptor beta chain was identified in a study of naive and memory T cell subsets. General study findings and limits: Naive repertoires, especially CD8, held a few larger clonotypes, possibly memory cells re-expressing CD45RA.

CMV status came from CD4+ T cell IFNgamma after overnight CMV lysate stimulation of fresh PBMCs. The beta constant-region primer was an equimolar mix of two oligonucleotides covering TRBC1 and TRBC2. Four rounds of PCR amplified the ligated cDNA using nested alpha and beta constant-region primers plus SP2. MiXCR, run by TCRdb on the UMI-ligation and nested PCR reads, gives a single entry per CDR3 protein. This table has 140,000 to 150,000 distinct CDR3 sequences, about 23% appearing once. About this clonotype itself: Its antigen is not known.

V lost 7 bases to trimming and J lost 0 bases; unmatched junction nucleotides: 16. Germline V gives CDR1 SGHRS, CDR2 YFSETQ. This CDR3 region has 18 residues. The V call is TRBV5-1, the J call TRBJ2-1; 7 bases map to TRBD1. The TCR originated in a human donor in good health. The specimen was naive CD4+ T cells from blood. The CDR3 DNA follows: TGCGCCAGCTCTAAGGCGCCGGGACAGTGGAGCTCCTACAATGAGCAGTTCTTC. This translates into CASSKAPGQWSSYNEQFF. The whole variable domain, filled in from reference TRBV5-1 and TRBJ2-1, reads KAGVTQTPRYLIKTRGQQVTLSCSPISGHRSVSWYQQTPGQGLQFLFEYFSETQRNKGNFPGRFSGRQFSNSRSEMNVSTLELGDSALYLCASSKAPGQWSSYNEQFFGPGTRLTVL.